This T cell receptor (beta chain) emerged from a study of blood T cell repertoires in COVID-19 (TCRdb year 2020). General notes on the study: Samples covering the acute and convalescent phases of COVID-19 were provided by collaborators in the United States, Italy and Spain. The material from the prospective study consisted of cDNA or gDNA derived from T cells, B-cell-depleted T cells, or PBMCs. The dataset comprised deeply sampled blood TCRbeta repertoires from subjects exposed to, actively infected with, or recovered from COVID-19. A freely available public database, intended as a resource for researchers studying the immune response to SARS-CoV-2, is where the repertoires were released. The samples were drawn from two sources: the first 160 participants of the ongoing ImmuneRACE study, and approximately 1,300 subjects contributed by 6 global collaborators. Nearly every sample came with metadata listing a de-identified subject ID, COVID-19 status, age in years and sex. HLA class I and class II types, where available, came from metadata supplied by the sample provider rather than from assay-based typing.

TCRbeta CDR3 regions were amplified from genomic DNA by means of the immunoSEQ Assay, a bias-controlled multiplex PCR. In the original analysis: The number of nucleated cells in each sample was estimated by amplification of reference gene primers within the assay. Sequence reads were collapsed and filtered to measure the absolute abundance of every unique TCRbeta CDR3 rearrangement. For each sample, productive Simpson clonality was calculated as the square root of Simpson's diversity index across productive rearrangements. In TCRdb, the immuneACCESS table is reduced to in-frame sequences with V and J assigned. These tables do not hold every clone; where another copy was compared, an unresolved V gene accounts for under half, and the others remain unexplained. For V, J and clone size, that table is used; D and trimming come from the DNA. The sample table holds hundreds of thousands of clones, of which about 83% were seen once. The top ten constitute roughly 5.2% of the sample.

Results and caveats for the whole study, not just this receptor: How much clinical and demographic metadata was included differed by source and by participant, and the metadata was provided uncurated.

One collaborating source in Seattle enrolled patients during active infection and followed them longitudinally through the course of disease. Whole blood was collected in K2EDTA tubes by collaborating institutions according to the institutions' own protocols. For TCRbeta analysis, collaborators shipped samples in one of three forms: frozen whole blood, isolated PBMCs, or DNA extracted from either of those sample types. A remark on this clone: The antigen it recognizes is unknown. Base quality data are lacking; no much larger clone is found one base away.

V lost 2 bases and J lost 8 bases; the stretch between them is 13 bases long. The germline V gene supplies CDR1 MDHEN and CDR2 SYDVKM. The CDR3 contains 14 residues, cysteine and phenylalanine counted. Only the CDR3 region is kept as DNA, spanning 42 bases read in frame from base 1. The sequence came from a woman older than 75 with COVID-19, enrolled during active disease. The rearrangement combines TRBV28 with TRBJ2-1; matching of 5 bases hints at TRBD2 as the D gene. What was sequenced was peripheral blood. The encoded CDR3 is CASSLGGQVYEQFF. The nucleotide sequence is TGTGCCAGCAGTTTAGGCGGGCAGGTTTATGAGCAGTTCTTC.